The 9 T cell receptor beta chains presented below share a single source sample, sequenced in a study of T cell responses to AZD1222 COVID-19 vaccine. Only in-frame clones appear in the TCRdb table, and some are missing; sequencing was by immunoSEQ multiplex PCR. The sample consists of approximately 170,000 clones, 85% to 95% of them appearing once. The sample was peripheral blood, taken on day 0 of AZD1222 vaccination. The receptor source for this set is an adult in good health.

The rearrangement joins TRBV5-4 to TRBJ1-1; 11 bases map to TRBD1. The CDR3 has 15 amino acids. Germline V CDR1 and CDR2: SGHNT, YYREEE (reference sequence). J was trimmed by 4 bases and V by 4 bases; bases with no gene match: 6. The CDR3 nucleotides are TGTGCCAGCAGCGAGGACAGGGGGCCGGGCACTGAAGCTTTCTTT. Translating gives CASSEDRGPGTEAFF. The variable domain in full, completed from reference TRBV5-4 and TRBJ1-1, reads ETGVTQSPTHLIKTRGQQVTLRCSSQSGHNTVSWYQQALGQGPQFIFQYYREEENGRGNFPPRFSGLQFPNYSSELNVNALELDDSALYLCASSEDRGPGTEAFFGQGTRLTVV.

As concerns this clone: This CDR3 is also generated by other DNA sequences in the sample. V and J are TRBV6-5 and TRBJ1-2, with no clear D. Trimming cost V 0 bases and J 0 bases, with 8 bases left between them. The CDR3 sequence is 15 residues long. Germline V CDR1 and CDR2: MNHEY, SVGAGI. CDR3 amino acids: CASSYSGQANYGYTF. CDR3 sequence (DNA): TGTGCCAGCAGTTACTCCGGGCAAGCTAACTATGGCTACACCTTC.

The J gene is TRBJ2-7, the V gene TRBV6-5; tentative D call: TRBD2 (6 bases). Between the trimmed V and J ends, which lost 6 bases and 3 bases, there was a span of 18 bases. The CDR3 length is 15 residues. Looked up from germline, CDR1 is MNHEY and CDR2 is SVGAGI. In nucleotides, the CDR3 is TGTGCCAGCAGGGCAGGCGGGGCACCCAACTACGAGCAGTACTTC. Translation gives CASRAGGAPNYEQYF.

The chain recombines TRBV6-5 with TRBJ1-2; tentatively, D is TRBD1 (6 bases). The germline V gene encodes CDR1 MNHEY and CDR2 SVGAGI. CDR3 length equals 14 residues. The V gene lost 5 bases and the J gene lost 7 bases, with 17 bases spanning the gap. The CDR3 here is CASSQSVEQGGYTF. DNA for the CDR3: TGTGCCAGCAGTCAGTCAGTAGAACAGGGTGGCTACACCTTC.

This rearrangement joins TRBV4-1 to TRBJ2-1, with D possibly TRBD2 on 5 matching bases. V dropped 0 bases and J dropped 9 bases, with 6 bases sitting between them. Germline values: CDR1 MGHRA, CDR2 YSYEKL. This CDR3 comprises 12 residues. The CDR3 DNA follows: TGCGCCAGCAGCCAAGATGGGAGTGAGCAGTTCTTC. Translation gives CASSQDGSEQFF.

The chain joins TRBV13 to TRBJ2-2; 14 bases map to TRBD2. Germline V CDR1 and CDR2: PRHDT, FYEKMQ (reference sequence). The CDR3 sequence is 18 residues long. V lost 4 bases and J lost 2; bases outside the gene matches: 6. CDR3 protein: CASSSGTSGRLNTGELFF. The CDR3 DNA reads as TGTGCCAGCAGCTCCGGGACTAGCGGGAGACTAAACACCGGGGAGCTGTTTTTT.

The V call is TRBV10-3, the J call TRBJ2-7, with D possibly matching TRBD1 (6 bases). Germline V gene lookup returns CDR1 ENHRY and CDR2 SYGVKD. Trimming took 7 bases from V and 0 from J, leaving 13 bases between them. The CDR3 extends over 14 amino acids. The CDR3 spells CAINQQGYSYEQYF. The CDR3, as DNA: TGTGCCATCAACCAACAGGGCTACTCCTACGAGCAGTACTTC.

V and J are TRBV2 and TRBJ1-5, with D perhaps TRBD1 (5 bases). From germline, CDR1 is SNHLY and CDR2 FYNNEI. With 6 bases removed from V and 11 bases from J, the gap between germline ends came to 20 bases. The CDR3 extends over 14 amino acids. CDR3 DNA sequence: TGTGCCAGCAGGGAGACGGGTCGGAGAGGGGCCCAGCATTTT. It translates to CASRETGRRGAQHF. The variable domain in full, completed from reference TRBV2 and TRBJ1-5, reads EPEVTQTPSHQVTQMGQEVILRCVPISNHLYFYWYRQILGQKVEFLVSFYNNEISEKSEIFDDQFSVERPDGSNFTLKIRSTKLEDSAMYFCASRETGRRGAQHFGDGTRLSIL.

This chain connects TRBV7-8 to TRBJ1-2; D ambiguous. This CDR3 has 13 amino acids. V was pared by 5 bases and J by 2 bases, with 9 bases between. Per germline, CDR1 SGHVS and CDR2 FQNEAQ. The CDR3, as DNA: TGTGCCAGCAGCAACGAAAGGAACTATGGCTACACCTTC. This gives the protein CASSNERNYGYTF.